Following are 27 T cell receptor beta chains from one sample sequenced in a study of identical twins. From the 5' RACE reads, TCRdb called clonotypes with MiXCR, one entry per CDR3 protein. The data contain a few hundred thousand distinct CDR3 sequences, approximately 14% of them singletons. Another study also made use of these data, one on yellow fever vaccine responses in identical twins.

The sequenced material came from CD4+ T cells sorted from blood. Receptors were obtained from a woman aged 18-29 years in good health.

In this sample, this clonotype turned up a few times. The chain carries TRBV20-1 and TRBJ2-7, with D possibly TRBD2 on 5 matching bases. With 3 bases removed from V and 6 bases from J, the gap between germline ends came to 21 bases. The V gene's germline CDR1 is DFQATT and CDR2 SNEGSKA (reference sequence). The CDR3 extends over 15 amino acids. The CDR3 reads CSARDGMVSSSEQYF. In DNA form, the CDR3 reads TGCAGTGCTAGGGACGGGATGGTTTCATCTTCCGAGCAGTACTTC.

This clonotype came up a few times. The chain couples TRBV2 to TRBJ2-5; D ambiguous. CDR1 SNHLY and CDR2 FYNNEI come from the germline V gene. The CDR3 spans 12 residues. Trimming left V 4 bases short and J 7 bases short, with 10 bases between. The CDR3 bases are TGTGCCAGCAGTGGGGCAGTTAGGACCCAGTACTTC. Translation: CASSGAVRTQYF. The variable domain in full, completed from reference TRBV2 and TRBJ2-5, reads EPEVTQTPSHQVTQMGQEVILRCVPISNHLYFYWYRQILGQKVEFLVSFYNNEISEKSEIFDDQFSVERPDGSNFTLKIRSTKLEDSAMYFCASSGAVRTQYFGPGTRLLVL.

V is TRBV11-1 and J is TRBJ2-1; 8 bases fit TRBD2. The CDR3 extends over 19 amino acids. The V gene's germline CDR1 is SGHAT and CDR2 FQDESV (reference sequence). Germline trimming cut 1 base from V and 4 bases from J; bases unmatched to any gene: 15. The CDR3 DNA reads as TGTGCCAGCAGCTTAGAGAATAGCGGGACCCGATTACATTACAATGAGCAGTTCTTC. Its protein product is CASSLENSGTRLHYNEQFF. Complete variable domain (other parts from reference TRBV11-1 and TRBJ2-1): EAEVAQSPRYKITEKSQAVAFWCDPISGHATLYWYRQILGQGPELLVQFQDESVVDDSQLPKDRFSAERLKGVDSTLKIQPAELGDSAMYLCASSLENSGTRLHYNEQFFGPGTRLTVL.

The chain joins TRBV3-1 to TRBJ1-5; D call uncertain. From germline, CDR1 is LGHDT and CDR2 YNNKEL (reference sequence). The V gene lost 4 bases and the J gene lost 0 bases, with 10 bases spanning the gap. This CDR3 is 15 amino acids long. DNA of the CDR3: TGTGCCAGCAGCCCGGACGGTTATAGCAATCAGCCCCAGCATTTT. This codes for CASSPDGYSNQPQHF.

This clonotype was counted between two and nine times. This chain joins TRBV2 and TRBJ2-3, with unresolved D. The germline CDR1 and CDR2 sequences are SNHLY and FYNNEI. V was trimmed by 5 bases and J by 0 bases, leaving 15 bases between them. The CDR3 loop spans 16 amino acids. The CDR3 region has the DNA TGTGCCAGCAGTTCCCGAAGGGTGCCTAGCACAGATACGCAGTATTTT. It yields the protein CASSSRRVPSTDTQYF.

This clonotype was observed a handful of times. The chain carries TRBV5-1 and TRBJ2-1; 10 nucleotides agree with TRBD2. The CDR3 sequence is 16 residues long. The J segment lost 5 bases and the V segment lost 0 bases, leaving 5 bases of the junction unmatched. The germline gives CDR1 SGHRS, CDR2 YFSETQ. This CDR3 reads CASSLGLAGAHNEQFF. The CDR3 DNA follows: TGCGCCAGCAGCTTGGGGCTAGCGGGAGCCCACAATGAGCAGTTCTTC.

The V gene is TRBV27, the J gene TRBJ2-6; D remains unclear. The CDR3 runs 14 residues. The ends were cut back, 3 bases at V and 4 bases at J, with 7 bases in the middle. Germline V gene sequence: CDR1 MNHEY, CDR2 SMNVEV (reference sequence). This CDR3 is CASSFLLGANVLTF. In nucleotides, the CDR3 is TGTGCCAGCAGTTTCCTCCTAGGGGCCAACGTCCTGACTTTC.

This chain uses TRBV29-1 with TRBJ1-1, with 11 bases matching TRBD1. This CDR3 region has 13 residues. Trimming took 7 bases from V and 4 from J; bases not matched to a gene: 5. Germline CDR1 and CDR2: SQVTM and ANQGSEA. This CDR3 reads CSADRGQSTEAFF. The CDR3 DNA is TGCAGCGCGGACAGGGGGCAGAGCACTGAAGCTTTCTTT.

The table lists this clonotype with a few counts. The chain couples TRBV20-1 to TRBJ2-2; D is undetermined. The CDR3 totals 13 residues. Per the germline V gene, CDR1 is DFQATT and CDR2 is SNEGSKA (reference sequence). V gave up 6 bases and J gave up 0 bases, with 8 bases separating them. The CDR3 sequence: CSAFHTNTGELFF. Here the CDR3 DNA reads TGCAGTGCCTTCCACACGAACACCGGGGAGCTGTTTTTT.

There are a few counts of this clonotype. The chain carries TRBV5-1 and TRBJ2-1; D possibly uses TRBD1 or TRBD2 (6 bases each). The CDR3 contains 15 residues. V was clipped by 1 base and J by 10 bases, with 18 bases between them. The V gene's germline CDR1 is SGHRS and CDR2 YFSETQ. The CDR3 loop is CASSLISDGGLEQFF. The DNA of the CDR3 is TGCGCCAGCAGCTTGATTTCGGATGGGGGGCTAGAGCAGTTCTTC. Filled out from reference TRBV5-1 and TRBJ2-1, the complete variable domain reads KAGVTQTPRYLIKTRGQQVTLSCSPISGHRSVSWYQQTPGQGLQFLFEYFSETQRNKGNFPGRFSGRQFSNSRSEMNVSTLELGDSALYLCASSLISDGGLEQFFGPGTRLTVL.

This clonotype turned up a few times. The chain joins TRBV20-1 to TRBJ2-3, with 11 bases matching TRBD2. This CDR3 comprises 16 residues. Germline trimming cut 8 bases from V and 1 base from J; bases unmatched to any gene: 11. Germline CDR1 DFQATT, CDR2 SNEGSKA (reference sequence). CDR3 residues: CSYTSGGSGGTDTQYF. The CDR3 nucleotides read TGCAGTTACACTAGCGGGGGCTCCGGGGGCACAGATACGCAGTATTTT.

There are many counts of this clonotype. V gene TRBV6-2 or TRBV6-3 combines with J gene TRBJ2-7, with 8 bases matching TRBD1. Germline V gene data show CDR1 as MNHEY and CDR2 as SVGEGT. The V and J ends lost 7 bases and 0 bases, in that order; junction bases with no gene match: 5. The CDR3 sequence is 14 residues long. The CDR3 DNA reads TGTGCCAGCACTACGACAGGGGTCTCCTACGAGCAGTACTTC. It specifies CASTTTGVSYEQYF.

This clonotype appeared a few times. The rearrangement uses TRBV28 and TRBJ2-7; 9 nucleotides match TRBD2. Germline assignment: CDR1 MDHEN and CDR2 SYDVKM. V was pared by 3 bases and J by 2 bases, with 2 bases of the junction left unmatched. The CDR3 is 14 amino acids. The CDR3 loop reads CASSLPSGAYEQYF. The CDR3, as DNA: TGTGCCAGCAGTTTGCCTAGCGGGGCCTACGAGCAGTACTTC.

This chain uses TRBV24-1 with TRBJ2-1; perhaps TRBD2 as D (5 bases). The V and J ends lost 6 bases and 10 bases respectively, with 15 bases between them. Germline V gene data show CDR1 as KGHDR and CDR2 as SFDVKD. The CDR3 has 13 residues. CDR3 nucleotides: TGTGCCACCAGTCGGATTAGCACGGGGGAGCAGTTCTTC. This encodes CATSRISTGEQFF.

This clonotype was seen a few times. The chain carries TRBV7-2 and TRBJ1-5; D is perhaps TRBD1 (5 bases). The CDR3 extends over 13 amino acids. Between the trimmed V and J ends, which lost 6 bases and 6 bases, there was a span of 12 bases. Per the germline V gene, CDR1 is SGHTA and CDR2 is FQGNSA. This chain's CDR3 is CASSERGGQPQHF. The CDR3 region has the DNA TGTGCCAGCAGTGAGAGGGGAGGTCAGCCCCAGCATTTT.

Here the CDR3 reads CASRLAGGQNQETQYF. The CDR3 DNA sequence: TGTGCCAGCAGGCTAGCGGGGGGCCAAAACCAAGAGACCCAGTACTTC. The chain uses TRBV27 and TRBJ2-5; 11 nucleotides agree with TRBD2. CDR3 length: 16 amino acids. The ends lost 6 bases at V and 0 bases at J; junction bases unmatched: 6. Germline-derived CDR1 and CDR2 are MNHEY and SMNVEV (reference sequence).

There are many counts of this clonotype. The chain uses TRBV18 and TRBJ2-4, with D uncertain. CDR1 and CDR2 from the germline V gene are KGHSH and LQKENI. V was trimmed by 1 base and J by 8 bases, leaving 12 bases between them. This CDR3 comprises 14 residues. The CDR3 is CASSPLGAADIQYF. The CDR3 DNA sequence: TGTGCCAGCTCACCACTCGGTGCGGCAGACATTCAGTACTTC. Combining the CDR3 with reference TRBV18 and TRBJ2-4 gives the whole variable domain NAGVMQNPRHLVRRRGQEARLRCSPMKGHSHVYWYRQLPEEGLKFMVYLQKENIIDESGMPKERFSAEFPKEGPSILRIQQVVRGDSAAYFCASSPLGAADIQYFGAGTRLSVL.

This sequence joins TRBV4-3 and TRBJ1-6, with D maybe TRBD1 (5 bases). Deletions cut 0 bases from V and 7 bases from J, with 10 bases between. The CDR3 contains 15 residues. The germline CDR1 and CDR2 sequences are LGHNA and YSLEER. CDR3: CASSQEGLGNSPLHF. The CDR3 nucleotides are TGCGCCAGCAGCCAAGAGGGGCTGGGGAATTCACCCCTCCACTTT.

This clonotype has at least ten counts. CDR3 amino acids: CATKDKRDNEQFF. CDR3 DNA sequence: TGTGCGACTAAGGACAAGAGGGACAATGAGCAGTTCTTC. The rearrangement joins TRBV6-2 or TRBV6-3 to TRBJ2-1; D may correspond to TRBD1 or TRBD2 (5 bases each). CDR3 length: 13 amino acids. Per the germline V gene, CDR1 is MNHEY and CDR2 is SVGEGT.

The rearrangement joins TRBV7-6 to TRBJ1-4; D is uncertain. The V end was cut by 0 bases, the J end by 5 bases, with 10 bases between. There are 15 residues in the CDR3. Germline loops: CDR1 SGHVS, CDR2 FNYEAQ. CDR3 nucleotides: TGTGCCAGCAGCTTAGCCCCGGACGCGAATGAAAAACTGTTTTTT. This sequence encodes CASSLAPDANEKLFF.

Ten or more counts support this clonotype. The V gene is TRBV12-3 or TRBV12-4, the J gene TRBJ2-1, with 8 bases matching TRBD2. The CDR3 has 16 residues. V gave up 3 bases and J gave up 5 bases; unmatched junction bases: 9. The CDR3 nucleotides are TGTGCCAGCAGTTTGGGTCCGAGCGGGAGAAACAATGAGCAGTTCTTC. Translation: CASSLGPSGRNNEQFF.

The chain combines TRBV5-6 with TRBJ2-7; possibly TRBD1 for D (5 bases). The V end lost 3 bases, the J end lost 6 bases, and 13 bases lay between the germline ends. This CDR3 has 13 residues. Looked up from germline, CDR1 is SGHDT and CDR2 is YYEEEE. The CDR3 nucleotides are TGTGCCAGCAGCTATCGCTGGGGCGCCGAGCAGTACTTC. It encodes CASSYRWGAEQYF.

This chain uses TRBV20-1 with TRBJ2-7, with unresolved D. The CDR3 contains 11 residues. Trimming cost V 5 bases and J 3 bases, with 8 bases left between them. Germline lookup yields CDR1 DFQATT and CDR2 SNEGSKA (reference sequence). The CDR3 here is CSASTVYEQYF. CDR3 bases: TGCAGTGCTTCGACGGTCTACGAGCAGTACTTC.

This clonotype was counted only a few times. This chain connects TRBV12-3 or TRBV12-4 to TRBJ1-2; TRBD1 matches 8 bases. The CDR3 extends over 14 amino acids. Trimming at V came to 7 bases and at J to 2 bases, leaving 6 bases not matched to a gene. CDR3 loop: CASTKQGANYGYTF. CDR3 DNA sequence: TGTGCCAGCACAAAGCAGGGGGCCAACTATGGCTACACCTTC.

The chain recombines TRBV7-2 with TRBJ2-1; TRBD2 aligns across 10 bases. Germline CDR1 reads SGHTA; CDR2 reads FQGNSA. V lost 6 bases to trimming and J lost 4 bases; unmatched junction nucleotides: 12. This CDR3 is built from 17 residues. CDR3 sequence: CASSPHPGLASYNEQFF. Here the CDR3 DNA reads TGTGCCAGCAGTCCACACCCGGGACTAGCGAGTTACAATGAGCAGTTCTTC.

The chain joins TRBV7-8 to TRBJ2-1; unclear D gene. V lost 0 bases, J lost 3 bases, and 12 bases lay in between. This CDR3 contains 16 residues. CDR1 and CDR2 (germline): SGHVS, FQNEAQ. As DNA, the CDR3 is TGTGCCAGCAGCTTAGCGCTCCTAAGGAACTACAATGAGCAGTTCTTC. This gives the protein CASSLALLRNYNEQFF.

The genes are TRBV6-1 and TRBJ1-1; a possible D gene is TRBD1 (5 bases). The CDR3 spans 14 residues. Germline V CDR1 and CDR2: MNHNS, SASEGT. V shed 4 bases and J shed 4 bases, with 13 bases lying between them. Here the CDR3 reads CASSGGAGVTEAFF. The CDR3, as DNA: TGTGCCAGCAGTGGGGGCGCTGGGGTCACTGAAGCTTTCTTT.